This T cell receptor beta chain was sequenced in a study of T cell clusters in autoimmune cytopenias. This clonotype is identified as medium-sized from frequency. Its matching antigen is unknown. TRB was amplified from 250 ng of peripheral blood genomic DNA per sample. One tube held mixed TRB-A and TRB-B primer pools for touch-down PCR. TCRdb reworked the multiplex PCR reads into one entry per CDR3 protein, no DNA. The sample table includes about 3,900 distinct CDR3 sequences. Overall study findings and caveats: No experiment has yet validated the function of the T cell clusters defined in silico. Primary autoimmune cytopenia patients appeared to lack physiological T cell clusters present in healthy donors. TRB repertoire shifts in secondary cytopenia and chronic lymphocytic leukemia mostly reflected lymphoma, not autoimmunity. A dominant lymphoma-associated repertoire apparently masked the cluster-lack signature in secondary cytopenia versus chronic lymphocytic leukemia.

Looked up from germline, CDR1 is SGHAT and CDR2 is FQDESV (reference sequence). This CDR3 region has 13 residues. The rearrangement joins TRBV11-1 to TRBJ1-1. The material sequenced was peripheral blood. This TCR was recovered from a human donor with an autoimmune cytopenia or autoimmune hepatitis (not recorded which). CDR3: CASSLAVQLEAFF.